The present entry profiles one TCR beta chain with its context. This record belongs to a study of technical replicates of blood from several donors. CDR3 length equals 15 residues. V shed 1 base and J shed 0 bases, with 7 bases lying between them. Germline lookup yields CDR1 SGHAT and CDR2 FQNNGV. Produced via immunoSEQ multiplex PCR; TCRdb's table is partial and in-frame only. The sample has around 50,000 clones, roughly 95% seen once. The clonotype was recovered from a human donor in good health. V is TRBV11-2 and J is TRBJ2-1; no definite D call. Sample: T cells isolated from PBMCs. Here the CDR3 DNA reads TGTGCCAGCAGCTTAGGAGTGTACTCCTACAATGAGCAGTTCTTC. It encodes CASSLGVYSYNEQFF.